What follows are 31 T cell receptor beta chains derived from one specimen sequenced in a study of cytomegalovirus exposure and HLA in healthy donors. The PCR used 60 Vbeta and 13 Jbeta primers. Here immunoSEQ multiplex PCR was the method, and the copy in TCRdb shows in-frame clones only, minus some. The data hold 70,000 to 80,000 clones, with roughly 86% observed a single time. The sample taken for sequencing was PBMCs. The receptor source for this set is a man younger than 35 in good health and CMV-seronegative.

CDR3 amino acids: CASKSRQEDNEQFF. DNA for the CDR3: TGTGCCAGCAAGAGCCGACAGGAAGACAATGAGCAGTTCTTC. V and J are TRBV27 and TRBJ2-1; D may be TRBD1 (6 bases). This CDR3 has 14 amino acids. The V gene lost 7 bases and the J gene lost 5 bases, with 15 bases spanning the gap. Looked up from germline, CDR1 is MNHEY and CDR2 is SMNVEV (reference sequence).

This clone was detected once. V and J are TRBV6-1 and TRBJ2-7; D is possibly TRBD1 (5 bases). CDR3 length: 14 amino acids. V shed 6 bases and J shed 7 bases, with 19 bases lying between them. The germline CDR1 and CDR2 sequences are MNHNS and SASEGT. The CDR3 sequence is CASRENLDSYEQYF. The CDR3 region has the DNA TGTGCCAGCAGGGAAAACCTCGACAGTTATGAGCAGTACTTC.

J is TRBJ2-7 and V is TRBV6-6, with TRBD1 identical over 7 bases. Trimming cost V 4 bases and J 4 bases; bases outside gene matches: 13. The CDR3 contains 16 residues. Per the germline V gene, CDR1 is MNHNY and CDR2 is SVGAGI (reference sequence). The CDR3 loop is CASSFRTGASRYEQYF. CDR3 bases: TGTGCCAGCAGTTTTCGGACAGGAGCTTCAAGATACGAGCAGTACTTC.

The chain has TRBV2 and TRBJ1-5; no firm D call. CDR3 length equals 15 residues. CDR1 and CDR2 from the germline V gene are SNHLY and FYNNEI. Trimming pared 5 bases from V and 0 bases from J, leaving 11 bases between. CDR3 protein: CASSREFTSNQPQHF. CDR3 DNA sequence: TGTGCCAGCAGTCGGGAGTTTACTAGCAATCAGCCCCAGCATTTT.

The chain joins TRBV6-1 to TRBJ2-5; 8 nucleotides line up with TRBD1. The length of the CDR3 is 14 residues. With V trimmed by 7 bases and J by 5 bases, 9 bases remained unmatched. The germline CDR1 and CDR2 sequences are MNHNS and SASEGT. The CDR3 DNA sequence: TGTGCCAGCATCAGGACAGGGATGGGGGAGACCCAGTACTTC. Protein sequence: CASIRTGMGETQYF.

J is TRBJ2-3 and V is TRBV15; D remains ambiguous. V was trimmed by 0 bases and J by 2 bases, leaving 9 bases between them. The V gene's germline CDR1 is LNHNV and CDR2 YYDKDF (reference sequence). This CDR3 has 15 residues. The CDR3 DNA follows: TGTGCCACCAGCAGAGATCGTGAGAACACAGATACGCAGTATTTT. It encodes CATSRDRENTDTQYF.

The V and J genes are TRBV5-4 and TRBJ1-5, with D tentatively TRBD1 (6 bases). Germline-derived CDR1 and CDR2 are SGHNT and YYREEE (reference sequence). The V end lost 0 bases, the J end lost 2 bases, and 15 bases lay between the germline ends. The CDR3 length is 17 residues. The CDR3 sequence is CASSLGGGGVGNQPQHF. The DNA of the CDR3 is TGTGCCAGCAGCTTGGGAGGAGGGGGGGTAGGCAATCAGCCCCAGCATTTT.

This chain connects TRBV6-6 to TRBJ1-5; weak D call: TRBD1 (5 bases). V lost 6 bases and J lost 2, with 11 bases in between. Looked up from germline, CDR1 is MNHNY and CDR2 is SVGAGI (reference sequence). The CDR3 runs to 14 residues. The chain's CDR3 is CASREGTGNQPQHF. The CDR3 bases are TGTGCCAGCAGGGAAGGGACTGGCAATCAGCCCCAGCATTTT.

The rearrangement links TRBV13 to TRBJ2-1, with a possible D match to TRBD1 (7 bases). CDR3 length: 15 amino acids. Germline-derived CDR1 and CDR2 are PRHDT and FYEKMQ (reference sequence). V shed 6 bases and J shed 5 bases, with 17 bases lying between them. The CDR3 protein is CASRPRGDRNNEQFF. CDR3 DNA sequence: TGTGCCAGCAGACCCAGGGGGGACCGAAACAATGAGCAGTTCTTC. Variable domain in full (rest from reference TRBV13 and TRBJ2-1): AAGVIQSPRHLIKEKRETATLKCYPIPRHDTVYWYQQGPGQDPQFLISFYEKMQSDKGSIPDRFSAQQFSDYHSELNMSSLELGDSALYFCASRPRGDRNNEQFFGPGTRLTVL.

This clone was detected only once. V usage is TRBV7-2 and J usage is TRBJ2-3, with TRBD2 identical over 14 bases. Germline V gives CDR1 SGHTA, CDR2 FQGNSA. This CDR3 contains 19 residues. Trimming cost V 1 base and J 3 bases; bases outside gene matches: 9. The CDR3 loop is CASSLVGLAGGERTDTQYF. The CDR3 coding sequence is TGTGCCAGCAGCTTAGTAGGACTAGCGGGAGGAGAGAGGACAGATACGCAGTATTTT.

A remark on this clone: A read error may produce the germline difference seen at one junction end. The V call is TRBV4-1, the J call TRBJ1-4; D is unresolved. The CDR3 covers 17 residues. Germline CDR1 and CDR2: MGHRA and YSYEKL. The CDR3 DNA follows: TGCGACAGCAGCCAAGACCTCCGGAGAGGAACTAATGAAAAACTGTTTTTT. It encodes CDSSQDLRRGTNEKLFF.

J is TRBJ2-6 and V is TRBV29-1; the match to TRBD2 covers 7 bases. Looked up from germline, CDR1 is SQVTM and CDR2 is ANQGSEA. The CDR3 covers 16 residues. Trimming cost V 7 bases and J 0 bases; bases outside gene matches: 9. The CDR3 nucleotides read TGCAGCGGAGGTTTCGGGGGGAGCTCTGGGGCCAACGTCCTGACTTTC. Protein: CSGGFGGSSGANVLTF.

The chain uses TRBV13 and TRBJ2-2, with 11 bases identical to TRBD1. This CDR3 spans 16 amino acids. Germline V gene data show CDR1 as PRHDT and CDR2 as FYEKMQ (reference sequence). The V segment lost 8 bases and the J segment 6 bases; nucleotides outside the gene matches: 11. This CDR3 reads CASPAGRTGGSGELFF. The DNA of the CDR3 is TGTGCCAGCCCAGCGGGTCGGACAGGGGGCTCCGGGGAGCTGTTTTTT.

This rearrangement joins TRBV7-2 to TRBJ2-1, with 14 bases aligning to TRBD2. The CDR3 runs 18 residues. J was trimmed by 7 bases and V by 5 bases; bases with no gene match: 13. CDR1 is SGHTA and CDR2 is FQGNSA in the germline V gene. Here the CDR3 DNA reads TGTGCCAGCAGCCTTAGGGGGAGGGGGACTAGCGGGAGTAATGAGCAGTTCTTC. It translates to CASSLRGRGTSGSNEQFF.

The chain carries TRBV25-1 and TRBJ2-1, with 10 positions matching TRBD2. The CDR3 sequence is 15 residues long. V lost 4 bases, J lost 6 bases, and 6 bases stayed unmatched. Looked up from germline, CDR1 is MGHDK and CDR2 is SYGVNS. CDR3 sequence reads: CASSAGLAERNEQFF. The CDR3 coding sequence is TGTGCCAGCAGTGCCGGACTAGCGGAACGCAATGAGCAGTTCTTC.

The rearrangement links TRBV15 to TRBJ1-5; 7 bases fit TRBD1. The trim removed 4 bases at V and 1 base at J, leaving 16 bases unmatched. CDR3 length: 19 amino acids. CDR1 is LNHNV and CDR2 is YYDKDF in the germline V gene (reference sequence). CDR3 sequence (DNA): TGTGCCACCAGCACCACAATGGAGAGGGGGCTGAAAAGCAATCAGCCCCAGCATTTT. Translated, it gives CATSTTMERGLKSNQPQHF.

This clone was counted a single time. Here the CDR3 reads CASSLFPGLGDYGYTF. For the CDR3, the DNA is TGTGCCAGCAGTTTATTCCCAGGGTTGGGCGACTATGGCTACACCTTC. The rearrangement uses TRBV27 and TRBJ1-2; D might be TRBD1 (5 bases). The CDR3 is 16 residues long. Germline CDR1 MNHEY, CDR2 SMNVEV (reference sequence). The V and J ends lost 1 base and 3 bases respectively, with 15 bases between them.

This sequence joins TRBV28 and TRBJ1-4, with D maybe TRBD1 (6 bases). The V end lost 6 bases, the J end lost 4 bases, and 15 bases lay between the germline ends. The germline V gene has CDR1 MDHEN and CDR2 SYDVKM. This CDR3 is built from 15 residues. DNA of the CDR3: TGTGCCAGCAGCCCTACACAGGGCCTTAATGAAAAACTGTTTTTT. Its translation: CASSPTQGLNEKLFF. The full variable domain, rest sourced from reference TRBV28 and TRBJ1-4, is DVKVTQSSRYLVKRTGEKVFLECVQDMDHENMFWYRQDPGLGLRLIYFSYDVKMKEKGDIPEGYSVSREKKERFSLILESASTNQTSMYLCASSPTQGLNEKLFFGSGTQLSVL.

The rearrangement uses TRBV7-2 and TRBJ1-2; TRBD1 matches at 8 bases. Trimming at V came to 5 bases and at J to 0 bases, leaving 2 bases not matched to a gene. Per the germline V gene, CDR1 is SGHTA and CDR2 is FQGNSA. The CDR3 runs 14 residues. CDR3 sequence: CASSPGGPNYGYTF. CDR3 DNA: TGTGCCAGCAGCCCAGGGGGCCCTAACTATGGCTACACCTTC.

The chain employs TRBV10-3 and TRBJ2-3, with 7 bases aligning to TRBD2. Trimming removed 8 bases from V and 4 bases from J; junction bases left unmatched: 18. CDR1 and CDR2 from the germline V gene are ENHRY and SYGVKD. There are 17 residues in the CDR3. The CDR3 spells CAIAKSGRVVRADTQYF. As DNA, the CDR3 is TGTGCCATCGCAAAGTCGGGGAGGGTAGTTAGGGCAGATACGCAGTATTTT.

Here the CDR3 DNA reads TGTGCCAGCAGTGATGACTTTTTACAGGGAACCACCTACGAGCAGTACTTC. Translating it yields CASSDDFLQGTTYEQYF. The rearrangement uses TRBV25-1 and TRBJ2-7, with D possibly TRBD1 on 6 matching bases. The CDR3 extends over 17 amino acids. The V end was cut by 3 bases, the J end by 2 bases, with 20 bases between. The germline V gene encodes CDR1 MGHDK and CDR2 SYGVNS.

This clone was recorded a few times. V gene TRBV6-6 combines with J gene TRBJ1-1; maybe TRBD1 (6 bases). Per germline, CDR1 MNHNY and CDR2 SVGAGI (reference sequence). Trimming pared 7 bases from V and 1 base from J, leaving 13 bases between. CDR3 length: 14 amino acids. The CDR3 DNA sequence: TGTGCCAGCATACTCGGGACACAGAACACTGAAGCTTTCTTT. This encodes CASILGTQNTEAFF.

The J gene is TRBJ1-1, the V gene TRBV6-1; D is possibly TRBD1 (6 bases). V gave up 1 base and J gave up 0 bases, with 9 bases separating them. CDR1 MNHNS and CDR2 SASEGT come from the germline V gene. This CDR3 spans 15 amino acids. The CDR3 DNA reads as TGTGCCAGCAGTGAAGGAACAGGGTTGAACACTGAAGCTTTCTTT. It encodes CASSEGTGLNTEAFF.

The chain joins TRBV28 to TRBJ1-5; 7 nucleotides agree with TRBD1. The CDR3 length is 16 residues. CDR1 is MDHEN, CDR2 SYDVKM, per germline. J gave up 1 base and V 5 bases, and 8 bases lay outside the gene matches. CDR3 bases: TGTGCCAGCAGTAATCAAAAGACAGGGAGCAATCAGCCCCAGCATTTT. Translating gives CASSNQKTGSNQPQHF.

V and J are TRBV27 and TRBJ2-7, with D perhaps matching TRBD2 (6 bases). The CDR3 is 13 residues long. The V end was cut by 6 bases, the J end by 3 bases, with 12 bases between. The germline gives CDR1 MNHEY, CDR2 SMNVEV (reference sequence). CDR3 in DNA: TGTGCCAGCAGATCTCTCGGGGGCTACGAGCAGTACTTC. It is translated as CASRSLGGYEQYF.

V usage is TRBV7-9 and J usage is TRBJ1-6; no firm D call. Germline CDR1 reads SEHNR; CDR2 reads FQNEAQ (reference sequence). CDR3 length: 16 amino acids. Trimming stripped 8 bases from V and 0 bases from J, with 14 bases between. The CDR3 reads CASEDVSSSYNSPLHF. The CDR3 nucleotides read TGTGCCAGCGAAGACGTTTCTAGCTCCTATAATTCACCCCTCCACTTT.

This rearrangement joins TRBV30 to TRBJ1-3; D not certain. The CDR3 spans 12 residues. The V and J ends lost 7 bases and 4 bases respectively, with 11 bases between them. CDR1 and CDR2 from the germline V gene are GTSNPN and SVGIG (reference sequence). The CDR3 spells CASRSGGNTIYF. For the CDR3, the DNA is TGTGCCTCCCGCTCGGGGGGAAACACCATATATTTT.

V and J are TRBV30 and TRBJ2-7; D ambiguous. Germline lookup yields CDR1 GTSNPN and CDR2 SVGIG (reference sequence). This CDR3 comprises 12 residues. Trimming took 0 bases from V and 3 from J, leaving 6 bases between them. The chain's CDR3 is CAWSVLGYEQYF. The CDR3 DNA sequence: TGTGCCTGGAGTGTACTTGGCTACGAGCAGTACTTC. The full variable domain, rest sourced from reference TRBV30 and TRBJ2-7, is SQTIHQWPATLVQPVGSPLSLECTVEGTSNPNLYWYRQAAGRGLQLLFYSVGIGQISSEVPQNLSASRPQDRQFILSSKKLLLSDSGFYLCAWSVLGYEQYFGPGTRLTVT.

V and J are TRBV5-1 and TRBJ1-4; 7 bases fit TRBD1. CDR1 and CDR2 (germline): SGHRS, YFSETQ. The CDR3 runs 14 residues. The junction had 8 bases not matched to a gene; V was cut back by 4 bases and J by 8 bases. CDR3 nucleotides: TGCGCCAGCAGCCTAGGGACAGCCTCCGAAAAACTGTTTTTT. It codes for CASSLGTASEKLFF.

A few counts support this clone. The rearrangement uses TRBV29-1 and TRBJ1-5; maybe TRBD1 (5 bases). The CDR3 is made up of 14 amino acids. The germline gives CDR1 SQVTM, CDR2 ANQGSEA. V was clipped by 7 bases and J by 3 bases, with 16 bases between them. Here the CDR3 reads CSALSGAPNQPQHF. The CDR3 DNA is TGCAGCGCCCTAAGCGGGGCCCCCAATCAGCCCCAGCATTTT.

This clone was seen a single time. This chain connects TRBV19 to TRBJ2-3, with D perhaps matching TRBD2 (6 bases). Trimming stripped 5 bases from V and 6 bases from J, with 18 bases between. CDR1 LNHDA and CDR2 SQIVND come from the germline V gene (reference sequence). This CDR3 has 15 residues. Here the CDR3 DNA reads TGTGCCAGTAGTTTACTACTCGGCGGGAAGGATACGCAGTATTTT. Translated: CASSLLLGGKDTQYF.